This TCR beta chain is drawn from a study of T cells in Graves' hyperthyroidism and ophthalmopathy. Whole-study results and caveats: Blood held most thyroid clonotypes expanded above 0.001 frequency.

This CDR3 has 17 amino acids. The germline V gene encodes CDR1 DFQATT and CDR2 SNEGSKA (reference sequence). Trimming stripped 0 bases from V and 1 base from J, with 18 bases between. RNA transcripts provided the source from which TCR beta CDR3 regions were amplified. HTBI primers were the set used in a first-round RT-PCR of the TCR CDR3. In TCRdb, the multiplex PCR reads were re-called with MiXCR into one record per CDR3 protein. The sample holds more than 350,000 distinct CDR3 sequences; over 12% are singletons and the top ten take 15% to 20%. Disease lasting under 3 months, a NOSPECS grade of at least 4, and a Clinical Activity Score of at least 3 were features of the ophthalmopathy patients. The table lists this clonotype with many counts. What it binds is unknown.

The TCR sequence derives from a woman between 55 and 75 years old with Graves' ophthalmopathy. The specimen was blood. The chain links TRBV20-1 to TRBJ1-1; D is perhaps TRBD1 (5 bases). This chain's CDR3 is CSARDQGTGLRNTEAFF. CDR3 bases: TGCAGTGCTAGAGATCAGGGAACAGGCCTACGGAACACTGAAGCTTTCTTT.